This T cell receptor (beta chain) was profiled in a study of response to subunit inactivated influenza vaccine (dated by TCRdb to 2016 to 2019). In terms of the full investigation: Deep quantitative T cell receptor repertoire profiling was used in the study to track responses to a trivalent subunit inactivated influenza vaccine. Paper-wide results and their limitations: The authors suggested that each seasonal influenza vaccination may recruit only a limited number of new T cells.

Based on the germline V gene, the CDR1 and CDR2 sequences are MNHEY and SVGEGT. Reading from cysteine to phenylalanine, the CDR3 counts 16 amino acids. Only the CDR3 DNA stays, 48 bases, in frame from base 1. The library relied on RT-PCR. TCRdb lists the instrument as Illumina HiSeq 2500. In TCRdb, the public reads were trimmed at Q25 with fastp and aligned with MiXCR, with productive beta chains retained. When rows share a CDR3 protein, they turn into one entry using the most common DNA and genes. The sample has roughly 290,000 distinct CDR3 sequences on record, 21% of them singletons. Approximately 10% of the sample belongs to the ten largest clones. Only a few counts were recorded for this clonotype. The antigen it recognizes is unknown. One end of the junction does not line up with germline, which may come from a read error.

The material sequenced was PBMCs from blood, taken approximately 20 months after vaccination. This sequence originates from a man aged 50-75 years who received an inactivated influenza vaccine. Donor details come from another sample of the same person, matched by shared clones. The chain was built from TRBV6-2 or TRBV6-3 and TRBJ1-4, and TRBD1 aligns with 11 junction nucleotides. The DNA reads TGTGCCAGCAGCTACTCCGGGACAGGGGGGATTCGGAAACTGTTTTTT. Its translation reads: CASSYSGTGGIRKLFF.